This T cell receptor (beta chain) came from a study of cytomegalovirus exposure and HLA in healthy donors. Study overall: Among about 179 million T cells, an earlier analysis found around 100 million unique TCR beta sequences.

Worth noting for this clone: Its antigen remains unknown.

PCR primers comprised 60 Vbeta and 13 Jbeta primers. TCRdb's table, derived via immunoSEQ multiplex PCR, lists solely in-frame clones and lacks some. The table lists more than 150,000 clones, less than 90% of them singletons. The germline gives CDR1 LNHDA, CDR2 SQIVND (reference sequence). The trim removed 1 base at V and 7 bases at J, leaving 3 bases unmatched. The CDR3 has 14 amino acids. Whole-study findings and limits: On later analysis, the bulk of CMV-associated TCR beta chains appeared to be HLA-restricted. Prior analysis indicated that the majority of TCR beta V segments exhibited productivity approximately 87% or approximately 30% of the time.

The TCR comes from a girl aged 10-17 years in good health and CMV-seropositive. This chain links TRBV19 with TRBJ2-1, with 8 bases that match TRBD2. Sequencing input: PBMCs. As DNA, the CDR3 is TGTGCCAGTAGTATAGGGCGGGAGGTGAATGAGCAGTTCTTC. The encoded protein is CASSIGREVNEQFF.